This T cell receptor (beta chain) was found in a study of CD8 T cells in ankylosing spondylitis. At least ten counts were recorded for this clonotype. Its target is unknown. Study-level findings and limits: Relatively rare in peripheral blood, disease-linked clones were also CD8+. There were earlier reports of some motif variants in reactive arthritis synovial fluid and blood. Matched ankylosing spondylitis synovial fluid reportedly showed significant enrichment of disease-linked clones. Characteristic of ankylosing spondylitis blood, it appeared, was a TCR beta motif comprising eight highly homologous variants.

The CDR3 runs 15 residues. V was trimmed by 2 bases and J by 4 bases, leaving 15 bases between them. Germline loops: CDR1 SEHNR, CDR2 FQNEAQ (reference sequence). Libraries for TCR beta were made by quantitative 5'-RACE with molecular barcodes. TCRdb redid the calling of the 5' RACE reads with MiXCR, one entry per CDR3 protein. This sample carries fewer than 550,000 distinct CDR3 sequences, roughly 5.2% of them seen once, and the ten largest clones take approximately 4%. The TCR sequence derives from a male donor with ankylosing spondylitis. The gene calls are TRBV7-9 and TRBJ2-7; TRBD1 might be the D (5 bases). The specimen was blood, either unsorted or a sorted T cell fraction (not recorded which). CDR3 coding DNA: TGTGCCAGCAGCTTATTCGTCGGCAGGGTATACGAGCAGTACTTC. This gives the protein CASSLFVGRVYEQYF.